The 32 T cell receptor beta chains presented below share a single source sample, sequenced in a study of blood T cell repertoires in COVID-19 (TCRdb year 2020). Libraries were built with the immunoSEQ multiplex PCR assay. TCRdb provides this immuneACCESS table in a form limited to in-frame rearrangements. Some clones are lacking; in checked studies, under half of them reflect an unresolved V gene, and why the rest are absent is not known. This sample is represented by about 180,000 clones; 75% to 85% of them were singletons. About 1.6% of the sample rests with the top ten. The sample was peripheral blood. The source of these receptors is a human donor in a cohort sampled during active COVID-19.

V gene TRBV18 combines with J gene TRBJ2-5; D possibly corresponds to TRBD1 (6 bases). The V gene lost 3 bases and the J gene lost 1 base, with 21 bases spanning the gap. This CDR3 has 18 residues. Germline CDR1 is KGHSH and CDR2 is LQKENI. This CDR3 is CASSPGAKLREGQETQYF. The CDR3 DNA follows: TGTGCCAGCTCACCGGGGGCGAAGTTGAGAGAGGGCCAAGAGACCCAGTACTTC. Full variable domain (outside the CDR3, taken from reference TRBV18 and TRBJ2-5): NAGVMQNPRHLVRRRGQEARLRCSPMKGHSHVYWYRQLPEEGLKFMVYLQKENIIDESGMPKERFSAEFPKEGPSILRIQQVVRGDSAAYFCASSPGAKLREGQETQYFGPGTRLLVL.

The chain uses TRBV7-9 and TRBJ2-7, with a possible D match to TRBD2 (6 bases). Looked up from germline, CDR1 is SEHNR and CDR2 is FQNEAQ (reference sequence). V lost 5 bases to trimming and J lost 5 bases, with 10 bases between them. There are 12 residues in the CDR3. CDR3 DNA: TGTGCCAGCAGCCTGGGGACTGACGAGCAGTACTTC. It translates to CASSLGTDEQYF.

V and J are TRBV11-2 and TRBJ2-7; TRBD2 is a possible D gene (7 bases). The CDR3 extends over 16 amino acids. Between the trimmed V and J ends, which lost 4 bases and 5 bases, there was a span of 21 bases. From germline, CDR1 is SGHAT and CDR2 FQNNGV. CDR3 sequence reads: CASSSALGGRANEQYF. The DNA of the CDR3 is TGTGCCAGCAGCTCCGCCTTGGGGGGGCGGGCGAACGAGCAGTACTTC.

The chain has TRBV5-8 and TRBJ2-5; the match to TRBD2 covers 7 bases. The CDR3 runs to 16 residues. The germline gives CDR1 SGHTS, CDR2 YDEGEE. The ends lost 0 bases at V and 5 bases at J; junction bases unmatched: 10. In nucleotides, the CDR3 is TGTGCCAGCAGCTTGGCCGGGACTACAAGAGGGGAGACCCAGTACTTC. It translates to CASSLAGTTRGETQYF.

In the case of this clone: One end of the junction is discordant with germline, which a read error may explain. The genes are TRBV5-4 and TRBJ2-3; D not resolved. The CDR3 extends over 17 amino acids. CDR1 SGHNT and CDR2 YYREEE come from the germline V gene (reference sequence). The CDR3, as DNA: TGTGCCAGGACCTCCCGGCAATTCCAGGTTAACACAAATACGCAGTATTTT. It is translated as CARTSRQFQVNTNTQYF.

The chain joins TRBV6-5 to TRBJ2-5, with 9 bases that match TRBD1. CDR1 is MNHEY and CDR2 is SVGAGI in the germline V gene. The trim removed 3 bases at V and 6 bases at J, leaving 8 bases unmatched. The CDR3 covers 15 residues. The CDR3: CASSYRLGQGQTQYF. As DNA, the CDR3 is TGTGCCAGCAGTTATCGGCTGGGACAGGGTCAGACCCAGTACTTC.

V is TRBV6-2 or TRBV6-3 and J is TRBJ2-7, with D tentatively TRBD2 (5 bases). The CDR3 has 14 residues. Trimming took 0 bases from V and 5 from J, leaving 11 bases between them. The germline CDR1 and CDR2 sequences are MNHEY and SVGEGT. The CDR3 is CASSYSGVVHEQYF. CDR3 nucleotide sequence: TGTGCCAGCAGTTACTCCGGGGTCGTCCACGAGCAGTACTTC.

This sequence joins TRBV29-1 and TRBJ1-2; the D gene is possibly TRBD1 (5 bases). The germline V gene has CDR1 SQVTM and CDR2 ANQGSEA. The CDR3 length is 12 residues. V lost 3 bases, J lost 7 bases, and 12 bases lay in between. The CDR3: CSVDGAGVGYTF. For the CDR3, the DNA is TGCAGCGTTGATGGGGCAGGAGTTGGCTACACCTTC. Looking up the rest from reference TRBV29-1 and TRBJ1-2 gives the full variable domain: SAVISQKPSRDICQRGTSLTIQCQVDSQVTMMFWYRQQPGQSLTLIATANQGSEATYESGFVIDKFPISRPNLTFSTLTVSNMSPEDSSIYLCSVDGAGVGYTFGSGTRLTVV.

This rearrangement joins TRBV6-5 to TRBJ1-2; no definite D call. The V gene's germline CDR1 is MNHEY and CDR2 SVGAGI. With 0 bases removed from V and 0 bases from J, the gap between germline ends came to 8 bases. The length of the CDR3 is 15 residues. The CDR3 spells CASSYSVRTNYGYTF. CDR3 coding DNA: TGTGCCAGCAGTTACTCGGTCAGGACTAACTATGGCTACACCTTC.

The V call is TRBV10-1, the J call TRBJ2-7, with 9 bases aligning to TRBD1. Trimming removed 2 bases from V and 3 bases from J; junction bases left unmatched: 5. In germline, CDR1 is WNHNN, CDR2 SYGVQD (reference sequence). The CDR3 is 15 residues long. CDR3 sequence (DNA): TGCGCCAGCAGTGAGCGGACAGGGGCGATCTACGAGCAGTACTTC. Translating gives CASSERTGAIYEQYF.

The chain employs TRBV5-1 and TRBJ1-5; 7 bases agree with TRBD1. The CDR3 sequence is 15 residues long. J lost 2 bases, V lost 1 base, and 3 bases had no gene match. CDR1 is SGHRS and CDR2 is YFSETQ in the germline V gene. In DNA form, the CDR3 reads TGCGCCAGCAGCTTGACAGGGGATGGCAATCAGCCCCAGCATTTT. Translated: CASSLTGDGNQPQHF.

The chain links TRBV5-4 to TRBJ2-7; 9 bases are shared with TRBD2. The CDR3 runs 16 residues. Germline V lookup: CDR1 SGHNT, CDR2 YYREEE (reference sequence). Trimming took 4 bases from V and 0 from J; bases not matched to a gene: 8. CDR3 region: CASSIPGLAISYEQYF. The CDR3 bases are TGTGCCAGCAGCATCCCGGGACTAGCAATCTCCTACGAGCAGTACTTC.

CDR3 nucleotide sequence: TGTGCCAGCTCACCATCGCTAGCGGGAGGGAATGAGCAGTTCTTC. Translating it yields CASSPSLAGGNEQFF. V and J are TRBV18 and TRBJ2-1; TRBD2 aligns across 12 bases. The V gene end was trimmed by 2 bases and the J gene end by 7 bases; junction bases not matched to a gene: 3. From germline, CDR1 is KGHSH and CDR2 LQKENI. This CDR3 contains 15 residues.

The rearrangement links TRBV29-1 to TRBJ2-7; possible D gene TRBD1, 5 bases. This CDR3 spans 12 amino acids. Trimming pared 2 bases from V and 3 bases from J, leaving 8 bases between. Germline assignment: CDR1 SQVTM and CDR2 ANQGSEA. The CDR3 is CSVEIRDYEQYF. The CDR3 DNA reads TGCAGCGTTGAAATCAGGGACTACGAGCAGTACTTC.

This clone showed up many times. The chain recombines TRBV27 with TRBJ2-7; the match to TRBD1 covers 7 bases. This CDR3 contains 13 residues. Germline-derived CDR1 and CDR2 are MNHEY and SMNVEV (reference sequence). V lost 1 base and J lost 6; bases outside the gene matches: 3. CDR3 region: CASSLYRGSEQYF. The CDR3 coding sequence is TGTGCCAGCAGTTTATACAGGGGTTCCGAGCAGTACTTC.

The gene calls are TRBV9 and TRBJ2-7; tentatively, D is TRBD1 (5 bases). This CDR3 spans 14 amino acids. The V end lost 0 bases, the J end lost 6 bases, and 13 bases lay between the germline ends. Germline lookup yields CDR1 SGDLS and CDR2 YYNGEE. CDR3 region: CASSVAWGAGEQYF. CDR3 sequence (DNA): TGTGCCAGCAGCGTAGCTTGGGGCGCAGGCGAGCAGTACTTC.

This CDR3 reads CASTSPGLAGAKNIQYF. The DNA for the CDR3 is TGCGCCAGCACCTCCCCGGGACTAGCGGGGGCCAAAAACATTCAGTACTTC. J is TRBJ2-4 and V is TRBV4-1, with TRBD2 identical over 13 bases. CDR3 length: 17 amino acids. Germline V CDR1 and CDR2: MGHRA, YSYEKL. Unmatched junction bases numbered 7, after V lost 7 bases and J lost 1 base.

V gene TRBV4-3 combines with J gene TRBJ2-1; D possibly corresponds to TRBD1 (5 bases). V was clipped by 0 bases and J by 4 bases, with 13 bases between them. CDR1 and CDR2 (germline): LGHNA, YSLEER. CDR3 length: 16 residues. The CDR3 DNA reads TGCGCCAGCAGCCAAGAGAAGGGGTTGAGGTACAATGAGCAGTTCTTC. The encoded protein is CASSQEKGLRYNEQFF.

This chain joins TRBV11-2 and TRBJ2-1; perhaps TRBD1 as D (5 bases). V lost 5 bases to trimming and J lost 8 bases, with 13 bases between them. There are 13 residues in the CDR3. Germline CDR1 SGHAT, CDR2 FQNNGV. CDR3 in DNA: TGTGCCAGCAGCCCCCATTGGGGCTATGAGCAGTTCTTC. It encodes CASSPHWGYEQFF.

The J gene is TRBJ1-2, the V gene TRBV19, with TRBD1 as a possible D gene (5 bases). V was pared by 6 bases and J by 4 bases, with 15 bases between. The CDR3 consists of 14 residues. Germline V CDR1 and CDR2: LNHDA, SQIVND (reference sequence). The CDR3 protein is CASRTRAGLYGYTF. CDR3 nucleotide sequence: TGTGCCAGTAGAACCCGGGCAGGGCTCTATGGCTACACCTTC.

The chain employs TRBV19 and TRBJ2-2; 10 bases map to TRBD1. The germline V gene has CDR1 LNHDA and CDR2 SQIVND (reference sequence). The J segment lost 8 bases and the V segment lost 3 bases, leaving 6 bases of the junction unmatched. This CDR3 has 15 residues. CDR3 protein: CASSMTGGGLGELFF. In nucleotides, the CDR3 is TGTGCCAGTAGTATGACAGGGGGCGGTTTGGGGGAGCTGTTTTTT.

This clone was seen only a few times. V and J are TRBV11-2 and TRBJ2-6; TRBD2 is a possible D gene (5 bases). Germline V gene data show CDR1 as SGHAT and CDR2 as FQNNGV. With 4 bases removed from V and 3 bases from J, the gap between germline ends came to 10 bases. This CDR3 is built from 15 residues. This CDR3 is CASSSRGDGANVLTF. Here the CDR3 DNA reads TGTGCCAGCAGCTCACGGGGTGATGGGGCCAACGTCCTGACTTTC.

The chain carries TRBV6-1 and TRBJ2-7; 7 bases agree with TRBD1. The V and J ends lost 3 bases and 1 base, in that order; junction bases with no gene match: 6. This CDR3 is 15 amino acids long. Germline V lookup: CDR1 MNHNS, CDR2 SASEGT. The CDR3 sequence is CASSEDRTFSYEQYF. The CDR3 nucleotides read TGTGCCAGCAGTGAGGACAGGACGTTTTCCTACGAGCAGTACTTC.

In the case of this clone: The same CDR3 also results from other DNA sequences found in this sample. This sequence joins TRBV27 and TRBJ1-2, with a tentative D call TRBD1 (5 bases). The V end lost 0 bases, the J end lost 4 bases, and 9 bases lay between the germline ends. CDR1 and CDR2 from the germline V gene are MNHEY and SMNVEV (reference sequence). This CDR3 contains 14 residues. CDR3 in amino acids: CASSLSAGGYGYTF. The DNA for the CDR3 is TGTGCCAGCAGTTTATCGGCGGGGGGCTATGGCTACACCTTC.

The chain combines TRBV7-9 with TRBJ2-1, with 12 bases fitting TRBD1. Germline V gene data show CDR1 as SEHNR and CDR2 as FQNEAQ (reference sequence). CDR3 size: 16 residues. V lost 4 bases, J lost 5 bases, and 6 bases stayed unmatched. The chain's CDR3 is CASSSAGTGGHNEQFF. The CDR3 DNA is TGTGCCAGCAGCTCTGCCGGGACAGGGGGCCACAATGAGCAGTTCTTC.

The chain's CDR3 is CASSLAGARGTDTQYF. CDR3 in DNA: TGCGCCAGCAGCTTGGCAGGGGCGCGAGGCACAGATACGCAGTATTTT. The chain is built from TRBV5-1 and TRBJ2-3; D perhaps matches TRBD1 (6 bases). Between the trimmed V and J ends, which lost 0 bases and 1 base, there was a span of 12 bases. CDR1 and CDR2 (germline): SGHRS, YFSETQ. The CDR3 is made up of 16 amino acids. The full variable domain, completed using reference TRBV5-1 and TRBJ2-3, is KAGVTQTPRYLIKTRGQQVTLSCSPISGHRSVSWYQQTPGQGLQFLFEYFSETQRNKGNFPGRFSGRQFSNSRSEMNVSTLELGDSALYLCASSLAGARGTDTQYFGPGTRLTVL.

The chain couples TRBV2 to TRBJ2-1, with 12 bases fitting TRBD1. Germline-derived CDR1 and CDR2 are SNHLY and FYNNEI. The V and J ends lost 11 bases and 9 bases, in that order; junction bases with no gene match: 11. The CDR3 has 14 amino acids. CDR3 in DNA: TGTGCCGGGACGCCGGGACAGGGGGCCCCTGAGCAGTTCTTC. Translation: CAGTPGQGAPEQFF.

This clone was observed many times. V gene TRBV27 combines with J gene TRBJ1-1; TRBD1 might be the D (5 bases). V was clipped by 5 bases and J by 1 base, with 14 bases between them. Germline V gives CDR1 MNHEY, CDR2 SMNVEV (reference sequence). The CDR3 extends over 15 amino acids. For the CDR3, the DNA is TGTGCCAGCAGTCCCCCCCGGACATGGAACACTGAAGCTTTCTTT. Translated: CASSPPRTWNTEAFF.

Note on this clone: The same CDR3 arises from other DNA sequences in this sample as well. The genes are TRBV7-2 and TRBJ2-4, with 11 bases that match TRBD1. The CDR3 runs 16 residues. The V gene end was trimmed by 5 bases and the J gene end by 0 bases; junction bases not matched to a gene: 3. Germline V gene lookup returns CDR1 SGHTA and CDR2 FQGNSA. CDR3 sequence: CASSLGTGGAKNIQYF. The CDR3 coding sequence is TGTGCCAGCAGCCTCGGGACAGGGGGAGCCAAAAACATTCAGTACTTC. Supplemented by reference TRBV7-2 and TRBJ2-4, the full variable domain reads GAGVSQSPSNKVTEKGKDVELRCDPISGHTALYWYRQSLGQGLEFLIYFQGNSAPDKSGLPSDRFSAERTGGSVSTLTIQRTQQEDSAVYLCASSLGTGGAKNIQYFGAGTRLSVL.

V and J are TRBV7-9 and TRBJ2-3; TRBD2 is a possible D gene (5 bases). CDR1 and CDR2 from the germline V gene are SEHNR and FQNEAQ (reference sequence). CDR3 length equals 14 residues. Trimming stripped 5 bases from V and 5 bases from J, with 14 bases between. DNA of the CDR3: TGTGCCAGCAGCCTTCCAGGCGGAGGAGATACGCAGTATTTT. The encoded protein is CASSLPGGGDTQYF.

The rearrangement uses TRBV9 and TRBJ2-3; a possible D gene is TRBD1 (5 bases). The germline CDR1 and CDR2 sequences are SGDLS and YYNGEE. V gave up 3 bases and J gave up 4 bases, with 12 bases separating them. CDR3 size: 14 residues. The CDR3 region is CASSEQPGPDTQYF. CDR3 DNA sequence: TGTGCCAGCAGCGAGCAACCAGGGCCAGATACGCAGTATTTT.

The chain has TRBV7-2 and TRBJ2-3, with TRBD2 matching over 8 bases. J was trimmed by 2 bases and V by 5 bases; bases with no gene match: 6. From germline, CDR1 is SGHTA and CDR2 FQGNSA. The CDR3 loop spans 15 amino acids. The CDR3 DNA reads as TGTGCCAGCAGCATCCAGCGGGGGCCCACAGATACGCAGTATTTT. This translates into CASSIQRGPTDTQYF.